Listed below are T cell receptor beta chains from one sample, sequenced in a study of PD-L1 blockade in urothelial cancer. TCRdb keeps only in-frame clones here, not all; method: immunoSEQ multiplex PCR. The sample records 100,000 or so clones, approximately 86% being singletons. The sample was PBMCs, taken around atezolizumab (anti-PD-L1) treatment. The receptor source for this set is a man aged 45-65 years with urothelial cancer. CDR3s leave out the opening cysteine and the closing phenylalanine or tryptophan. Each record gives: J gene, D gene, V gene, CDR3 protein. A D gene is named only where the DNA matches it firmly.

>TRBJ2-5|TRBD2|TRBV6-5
ASSRGLAGAATQY
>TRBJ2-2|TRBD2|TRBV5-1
ASSLQTSGNTGELF
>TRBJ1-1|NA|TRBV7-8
ASSSPVQGKNTEAF
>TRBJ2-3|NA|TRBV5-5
ASRRTSGDTQY
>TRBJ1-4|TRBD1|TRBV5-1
ASSLAAVSGTGYSTNEKLF
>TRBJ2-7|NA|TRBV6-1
ASSEGRTPYEQY
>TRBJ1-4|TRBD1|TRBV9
ASSRQGSTNEKLF
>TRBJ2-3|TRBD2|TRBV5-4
ASSHLQAGGSGDTQY
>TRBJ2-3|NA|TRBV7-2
ASSPNTDTQY
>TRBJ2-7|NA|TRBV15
ATSRVRQANEQY
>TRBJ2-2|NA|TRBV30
AWSLATGELF
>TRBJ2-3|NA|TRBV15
ATSASGLIARRAGTDTQY
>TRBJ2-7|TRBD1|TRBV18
ASSPRTGAYYEQY
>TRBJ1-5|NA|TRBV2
ASSPSGLTGQPQH
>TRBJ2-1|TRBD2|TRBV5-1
ASSLVPAGVNEQF
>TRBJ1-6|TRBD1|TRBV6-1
ASIPGQNNSPLH
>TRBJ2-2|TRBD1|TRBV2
ASSVERTGRTGELF
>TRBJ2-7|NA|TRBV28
ASSSGGVRSYEQY
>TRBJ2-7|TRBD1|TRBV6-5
ASSTGTGDIEQY
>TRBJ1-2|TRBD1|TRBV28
ASSLGQGAGYYGYT
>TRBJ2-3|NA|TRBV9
ASSVDNQIDTQY
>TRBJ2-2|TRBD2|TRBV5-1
ASSGSGTTGELF
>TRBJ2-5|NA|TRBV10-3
AISRDKETQY
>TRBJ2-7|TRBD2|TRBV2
ASSLYPGLATLYEQY
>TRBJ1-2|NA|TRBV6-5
ASSYRYGYT
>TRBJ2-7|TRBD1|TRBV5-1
ASSGDLGTGGTYEQY
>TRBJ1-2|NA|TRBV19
ASTRWEADGYT
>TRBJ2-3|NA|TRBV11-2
ASRSASAYADTQY
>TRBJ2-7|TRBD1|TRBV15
ATSRRTGIASFLHEQY
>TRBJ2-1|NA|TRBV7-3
ASSPSDGEQF
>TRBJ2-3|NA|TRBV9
ASSVGQSTDTQY
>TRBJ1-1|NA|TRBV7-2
ASSLLSGNTEAF
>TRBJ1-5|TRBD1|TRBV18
ASSPRDRENQPQH
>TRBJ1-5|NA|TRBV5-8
ASSLLNQPQH
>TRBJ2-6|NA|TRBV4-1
ASSQVTVSGANVLT
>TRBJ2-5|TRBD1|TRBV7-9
ASSLGRDSKETQY
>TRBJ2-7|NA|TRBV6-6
ASSSPGDGYEQY
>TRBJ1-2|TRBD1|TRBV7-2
ASSLEGTVNYGYT
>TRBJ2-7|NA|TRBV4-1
ASSFDSSYEQY
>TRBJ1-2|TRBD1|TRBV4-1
ASSPEGQTDNYGYT
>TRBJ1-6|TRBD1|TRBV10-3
AISGTGVGNSPLH
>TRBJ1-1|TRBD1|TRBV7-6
ASRAGTGGLDTEAF
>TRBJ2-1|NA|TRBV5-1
ASSSDRFVGNEQF
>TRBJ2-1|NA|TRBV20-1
SATTYEQF
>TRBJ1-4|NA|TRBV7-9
ASSLAGLPVNEKLF
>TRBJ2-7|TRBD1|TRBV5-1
ASSFGTGTLYEQY
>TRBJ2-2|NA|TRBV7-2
ASSLGPLLASTGELF
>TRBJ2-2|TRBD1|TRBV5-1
ASLRTPDRGTGELF
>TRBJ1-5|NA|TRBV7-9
ASSLFDSRLSNQPQH
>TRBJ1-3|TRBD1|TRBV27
ASSLRGTGDSGNTIY
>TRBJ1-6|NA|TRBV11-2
ASLRQDVYGSPLH
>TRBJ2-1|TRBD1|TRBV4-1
ASSWGQGLNNEQF
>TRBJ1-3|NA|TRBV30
ALQLSGNTIY
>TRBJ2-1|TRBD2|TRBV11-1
ASSPLAGTSYNEQF
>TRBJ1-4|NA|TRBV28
ASSRGGPAGEKLF
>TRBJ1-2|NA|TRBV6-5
ASRKNTGLYGYT
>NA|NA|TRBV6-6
ASSPFSYEQY
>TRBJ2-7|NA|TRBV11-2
ASSLRGPRSSYEQY
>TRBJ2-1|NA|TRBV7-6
ASSLDINNEQF